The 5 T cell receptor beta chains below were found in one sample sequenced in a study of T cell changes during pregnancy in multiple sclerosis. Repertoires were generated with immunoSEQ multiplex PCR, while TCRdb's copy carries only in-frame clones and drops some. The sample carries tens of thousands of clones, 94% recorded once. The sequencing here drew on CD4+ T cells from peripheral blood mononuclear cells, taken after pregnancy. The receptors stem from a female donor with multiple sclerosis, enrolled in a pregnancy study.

DNA of the CDR3: TGTGCCAGCAGCTTAACGTCAGGGTTCGGGGCCAACGTCCTGACTTTC. This translates into CASSLTSGFGANVLTF. This sequence joins TRBV7-3 and TRBJ2-6, with D maybe TRBD1 (5 bases). CDR1 and CDR2 from the germline V gene are SGHTA and FQGTGA. The V gene lost 0 bases and the J gene lost 4 bases, with 10 bases spanning the gap. The CDR3 extends over 16 amino acids.

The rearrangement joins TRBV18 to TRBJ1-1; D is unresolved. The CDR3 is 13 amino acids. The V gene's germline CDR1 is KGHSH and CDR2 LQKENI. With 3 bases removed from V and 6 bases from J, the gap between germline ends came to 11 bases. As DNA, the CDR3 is TGTGCCAGCTCACCCCAGCGGATGGCTGAAGCTTTCTTT. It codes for CASSPQRMAEAFF.

The CDR3 DNA is TGTGCCAGCAGGTGCAGGGCGATCCTCTATGGCTACACCTTC. Residues: CASRCRAILYGYTF. The genes are TRBV9 and TRBJ1-2, with D maybe TRBD1 (5 bases). CDR1 SGDLS and CDR2 YYNGEE come from the germline V gene. This CDR3 contains 14 residues. The V end was cut by 5 bases, the J end by 4 bases, with 15 bases between.

In DNA form, the CDR3 reads TGTGCCAGCGCCCAGACAGCAATTAACACTGAAGCTTTCTTT. It translates to CASAQTAINTEAFF. The V call is TRBV25-1, the J call TRBJ1-1, with a weak D call TRBD1 (5 bases). CDR1 and CDR2 (germline): MGHDK, SYGVNS. Trimming cost V 8 bases and J 2 bases, with 15 bases left between them. The CDR3 extends over 14 amino acids.

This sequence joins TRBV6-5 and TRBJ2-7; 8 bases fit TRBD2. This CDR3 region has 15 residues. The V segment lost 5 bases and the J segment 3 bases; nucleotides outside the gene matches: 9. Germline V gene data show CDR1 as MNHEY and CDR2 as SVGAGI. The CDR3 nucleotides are TGTGCCAGCAGTCCCACCCGCGGGAGGTACTACGAGCAGTACTTC. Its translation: CASSPTRGRYYEQYF.